This T cell receptor (beta chain) was observed in a study of CD8+ T cells in alopecia areata. The wider study: A regimen of oral tofacitinib, 5 to 10 mg twice daily, was given to treated patients. The protocol delivered tofacitinib for 6 to 18 months, then withdrew it for 6 months.

This clone appeared a single time. Reverse transcribed after extraction, RNA yielded cDNA as the sequencing template. The repertoire was sequenced with immunoSEQ multiplex PCR; TCRdb's copy has only in-frame clones and lacks some. The table records 95,000 to 150,000 clones, about 50% of them present only once. CDR3 length equals 15 residues. Trimming stripped 3 bases from V and 4 bases from J, with 15 bases between. Germline V lookup: CDR1 GTSNPN, CDR2 SVGIG (reference sequence). As for treatment: oral pan-JAK inhibitor, 5-10 mg twice daily. This TCR was recovered from a human donor with alopecia areata. Source: CD4+ T cells sorted from blood, taken at week 4, from a patient treated with tofacitinib. V gene TRBV30 combines with J gene TRBJ2-2; D may be TRBD1 or TRBD2 (5 bases each). CDR3 sequence: CAWRPRGFGTGELFF. The CDR3 nucleotides are TGTGCCTGGAGACCGAGGGGTTTCGGCACCGGGGAGCTGTTTTTT.